The 20 T cell receptor beta chains given below trace back to one sample, sequenced in a study of T cells in Graves' hyperthyroidism and ophthalmopathy. TCR beta CDR3 region amplification was performed from RNA transcripts. Researchers ran a first-round RT-PCR on the TCR CDR3 using the HTBI primer set. MiXCR, run by TCRdb on the multiplex PCR reads, gives a single entry per CDR3 protein. The table shows about 600,000 distinct CDR3 sequences, with about 14% occurring only once. The sequencing input was blood. All receptors derive from a woman aged 18-30 years with Graves' ophthalmopathy.

The table lists this clonotype with many counts. V and J are TRBV27 and TRBJ1-5; TRBD1 might be the D (5 bases). Germline loops: CDR1 MNHEY, CDR2 SMNVEV (reference sequence). The CDR3 runs to 15 residues. V was shortened by 5 bases and J by 0 bases, with 11 bases between the two germline ends. CDR3 DNA: TGTGCCAGCAGTCCCAAGGGGTATAGCAATCAGCCCCAGCATTTT. Residues: CASSPKGYSNQPQHF.

The genes are TRBV6-2 or TRBV6-3 and TRBJ2-1; D is uncertain. Germline-derived CDR1 and CDR2 are MNHEY and SVGEGT. The CDR3 covers 15 residues. Trimming shortened V by 2 bases and J by 4 bases, and 12 bases separated the two germline ends. CDR3 DNA sequence: TGTGCCAGCAGTTACGTGGCAACCAAGTACAATGAGCAGTTCTTC. Its translation: CASSYVATKYNEQFF.

This clonotype was counted at least ten times. This chain joins TRBV28 and TRBJ2-1; D gene ambiguous. This CDR3 comprises 17 residues. Germline V gene data show CDR1 as MDHEN and CDR2 as SYDVKM. Trimming took 2 bases from V and 0 from J, leaving 14 bases between them. The CDR3 spells CASSLVRQPSSYNEQFF. CDR3 in DNA: TGTGCCAGCAGTTTAGTGAGGCAACCGAGCTCCTACAATGAGCAGTTCTTC.

This clonotype showed up many times. The chain links TRBV2 to TRBJ2-2; D is undetermined. The V end was cut by 0 bases, the J end by 2 bases, with 10 bases between. CDR3 length: 16 residues. The germline V gene has CDR1 SNHLY and CDR2 FYNNEI. The CDR3 sequence: CASSEARVGNTGELFF. Here the CDR3 DNA reads TGTGCCAGCAGTGAAGCGCGCGTGGGTAACACCGGGGAGCTGTTTTTT.

The chain recombines TRBV3-1 with TRBJ2-3, with 12 bases that match TRBD2. CDR1 and CDR2 from the germline V gene are LGHDT and YNNKEL (reference sequence). Unmatched junction bases numbered 8, after V lost 0 bases and J lost 4 bases. The CDR3 spans 18 residues. CDR3 amino acids: CASSQDRTSGRWSDTQYF. The CDR3 DNA reads TGTGCCAGCAGCCAAGATCGAACTAGCGGGAGGTGGTCAGATACGCAGTATTTT.

This clonotype was counted at least ten times. This rearrangement joins TRBV20-1 to TRBJ2-7; 15 bases agree with TRBD2. Germline CDR1 and CDR2: DFQATT and SNEGSKA (reference sequence). The length of the CDR3 is 16 residues. With V trimmed by 0 bases and J by 3 bases, 3 bases remained unmatched. The CDR3, as DNA: TGCAGTGCTAGAGATCGGACTAGCGGGAGGGGCTACGAGCAGTACTTC. Its protein product is CSARDRTSGRGYEQYF.

In its sample, this clonotype was seen a few times. The chain is built from TRBV4-3 and TRBJ2-7; 10 bases are shared with TRBD1. This CDR3 comprises 20 residues. Germline CDR1 is LGHNA and CDR2 is YSLEER. With V trimmed by 0 bases and J by 6 bases, 20 bases remained unmatched. In DNA, the CDR3 is TGCGCCAGCAGCCAAGAGTCGAGGGGACCCGAGACAGGGGGCTTGGGCGAGCAGTACTTC. Translating gives CASSQESRGPETGGLGEQYF.

The gene calls are TRBV7-9 and TRBJ1-2; D might be TRBD1 (5 bases). The CDR3 contains 14 residues. Deletions cut 1 base from V and 8 bases from J, with 14 bases between. The germline gives CDR1 SEHNR, CDR2 FQNEAQ (reference sequence). CDR3 protein: CASSLGSGLLGYTF. The CDR3 DNA reads as TGTGCCAGCAGCTTAGGCTCGGGACTGCTGGGCTACACCTTC.

In its sample, this clonotype was seen a few times. The chain recombines TRBV10-3 with TRBJ2-7; D is unresolved. V lost 7 bases to trimming and J lost 0 bases, with 10 bases between them. The germline gives CDR1 ENHRY, CDR2 SYGVKD. This CDR3 is built from 13 residues. In DNA, the CDR3 is TGTGCCATCACCAGCTCCGGCTCCTACGAGCAGTACTTC. Encoded protein: CAITSSGSYEQYF.

This clonotype was counted many times. The rearrangement links TRBV19 to TRBJ1-4, with TRBD1 matching 8 bases. The ends lost 3 bases at V and 2 bases at J; junction bases unmatched: 14. The CDR3 is made up of 19 amino acids. Per germline, CDR1 LNHDA and CDR2 SQIVND (reference sequence). This CDR3 is CASSIPTRGRTATNEKLFF. The CDR3 DNA follows: TGTGCCAGTAGTATCCCAACCAGGGGGCGAACAGCGACTAATGAAAAACTGTTTTTT.

The table lists this clonotype with a few counts. V and J are TRBV11-2 and TRBJ1-3, with D perhaps TRBD1 (6 bases). The CDR3 is 16 amino acids. Germline values: CDR1 SGHAT, CDR2 FQNNGV. The V end lost 3 bases, the J end lost 0 bases, and 12 bases lay between the germline ends. This chain's CDR3 is CASSLGQGSSGNTIYF. In DNA form, the CDR3 reads TGTGCCAGCAGCTTGGGGCAGGGGAGCTCTGGAAACACCATATATTTT.

This clonotype was observed many times. Here the CDR3 DNA reads TGTGCCAGCAGCCCGCACGGGACAATTCCCTACGAGCAGTACTTC. Its translation: CASSPHGTIPYEQYF. The V call is TRBV13, the J call TRBJ2-7; D possibly corresponds to TRBD1 (6 bases). This CDR3 is built from 15 residues. Germline V gene data show CDR1 as PRHDT and CDR2 as FYEKMQ (reference sequence). V was shortened by 5 bases and J by 2 bases, with 16 bases between the two germline ends.

The chain joins TRBV11-3 to TRBJ2-1; TRBD2 aligns across 10 bases. The CDR3 extends over 20 amino acids. V lost 2 bases and J lost 5; bases outside the gene matches: 18. Germline V CDR1 and CDR2: SGHNT, YENEEA. The chain's CDR3 is CASSLRAPEVLAGVDNEQFF. The CDR3 DNA reads TGTGCCAGCAGCTTAAGGGCCCCCGAGGTCCTAGCGGGAGTGGACAATGAGCAGTTCTTC.

The rearrangement uses TRBV7-9 and TRBJ2-5; 7 positions match TRBD1. The trim removed 4 bases at V and 12 bases at J, leaving 8 bases unmatched. The CDR3 extends over 12 amino acids. The germline V gene encodes CDR1 SEHNR and CDR2 FQNEAQ (reference sequence). The CDR3 is CASSSRDSVKYF. CDR3 bases: TGTGCCAGCAGCTCCCGGGACAGCGTGAAGTACTTC. The full variable domain, completed using reference TRBV7-9 and TRBJ2-5, is DTGVSQNPRHKITKRGQNVTFRCDPISEHNRLYWYRQTLGQGPEFLTYFQNEAQLEKSRLLSDRFSAERPKGSFSTLEIQRTEQGDSAMYLCASSSRDSVKYFGPGTRLLVL.

The V gene is TRBV7-9, the J gene TRBJ2-2, with 13 bases fitting TRBD2. The trim removed 5 bases at V and 5 bases at J, leaving 8 bases unmatched. Germline V CDR1 and CDR2: SEHNR, FQNEAQ (reference sequence). The CDR3 contains 17 residues. This chain's CDR3 is CASSRGLAGVATGELFF. CDR3 bases: TGTGCCAGCAGCCGAGGACTAGCGGGAGTGGCGACCGGGGAGCTGTTTTTT.

The rearrangement links TRBV5-1 to TRBJ2-5; 7 bases are a match to TRBD1. V shed 0 bases and J 0 bases; nucleotides not matched to a gene: 2. This CDR3 is 15 amino acids long. Per the germline V gene, CDR1 is SGHRS and CDR2 is YFSETQ. The CDR3 region has the DNA TGCGCCAGCAGCTTGGCTGACAGGGACCAAGAGACCCAGTACTTC. Protein sequence: CASSLADRDQETQYF.

The chain has TRBV5-4 and TRBJ1-2; 9 bases match TRBD1. With 1 base clipped from V and 8 bases from J, the junction kept 3 bases outside the gene matches. The CDR3 sequence is 13 residues long. Germline assignment: CDR1 SGHNT and CDR2 YYREEE (reference sequence). CDR3 bases: TGTGCCAGCAGCTTGACAGGGGGCGGAGGCTACACCTTC. Translation: CASSLTGGGGYTF. The full variable domain, its missing parts supplied by reference TRBV5-4 and TRBJ1-2, is ETGVTQSPTHLIKTRGQQVTLRCSSQSGHNTVSWYQQALGQGPQFIFQYYREEENGRGNFPPRFSGLQFPNYSSELNVNALELDDSALYLCASSLTGGGGYTFGSGTRLTVV.

This clonotype has just a few counts. J is TRBJ1-1 and V is TRBV20-1; the D gene is possibly TRBD1 (6 bases). CDR1 and CDR2 (germline): DFQATT, SNEGSKA (reference sequence). CDR3 length: 13 amino acids. CDR3 region: CSLTEGGYTEAFF. As DNA, the CDR3 is TGCAGCTTGACGGAGGGGGGGTACACTGAAGCTTTCTTT.

The J gene is TRBJ2-2, the V gene TRBV7-9; D ambiguous. Looked up from germline, CDR1 is SEHNR and CDR2 is FQNEAQ (reference sequence). This CDR3 has 16 residues. Trimming removed 8 bases at V and 2 bases at J, with 18 bases between. This chain's CDR3 is CASRPSLGRNTGELFF. CDR3 sequence (DNA): TGTGCCAGCCGTCCCTCCCTCGGACGAAACACCGGGGAGCTGTTTTTT.

This clonotype turned up a few times. The chain is built from TRBV9 and TRBJ1-5, with D unresolved. The V end was cut by 0 bases, the J end by 0 bases, with 7 bases between. Germline loops: CDR1 SGDLS, CDR2 YYNGEE. CDR3 size: 15 residues. CDR3 region: CASSVGGYSNQPQHF. The CDR3 region has the DNA TGTGCCAGCAGCGTAGGGGGATATAGCAATCAGCCCCAGCATTTT.